This T cell receptor (beta chain) was found in a study of T cells in Graves' hyperthyroidism and ophthalmopathy. At the level of the study: The initial diagnosis was the point when peripheral blood was collected, ahead of any treatment.

Absent ophthalmopathy progression within 18 months defined stable Graves' hyperthyroidism. Trimming at V came to 3 bases and at J to 6 bases, leaving 1 base not matched to a gene. Germline loops: CDR1 SGHAT, CDR2 FQNNGV. The CDR3 has 13 residues. This clonotype was found many times. Amplification of TCR beta CDR3 regions was performed using RNA transcripts as template. The TCR CDR3 first-round RT-PCR relied on the HTBI primer set. TCRdb redid the calling of the multiplex PCR reads with MiXCR, one entry per CDR3 protein. The sample lists 90,000 to 120,000 distinct CDR3 sequences, about 16% seen once, with 35% to 50% in the top ten.

Sequencing used blood. The chain couples TRBV11-2 to TRBJ2-2, with 7 bases that match TRBD1. This TCR was recovered from a woman aged 45-65 years with Graves' hyperthyroidism. The CDR3: CASSFDRAGELFF. CDR3 bases: TGTGCCAGCAGCTTCGACAGGGCCGGGGAGCTGTTTTTT.